This T cell receptor (beta chain) was documented in a study of shared clonotypes between healthy human individuals. Whole-study findings and limits: On the whole, naive subsets had larger estimated richness than memory subsets had.

CD45RA+ naive and CD45RA-negative memory subsets were separated from CD4+ cells. This clone was counted between two and nine times. Its specificity is not known. This sample also contains other DNA sequences that code for the same CDR3. Using immunoSEQ multiplex PCR, the repertoire was profiled, and TCRdb retains in-frame clones only, with some absent. The sample gives 600,000 to 800,000 clones, roughly 72% of which show up once; less than 2% is in the top ten. Trimming took off 7 bases at V and 3 bases at J, with 6 bases between the two ends. Germline V gives CDR1 MNHNS, CDR2 SASEGT. The CDR3 sequence is 11 residues long.

The genes are TRBV6-1 and TRBJ1-2; D unresolved. The TCR was taken from a woman aged 30 to 39 in good health. Sequenced sample: memory CD4+ T cells sorted from blood. Subset meaning: CD45RA-negative fraction. The CDR3 is CASKLDYGYTF. Here the CDR3 DNA reads TGTGCCAGCAAACTCGACTATGGCTACACCTTC.